The 4 T cell receptor beta chains below come from one sample, sequenced in a study of glioma-infiltrating T cells after dendritic cell vaccination. Libraries were prepared by immunoSEQ multiplex PCR; TCRdb keeps only in-frame clonotypes and omits some of them. The sample has 50,000 to 60,000 clones, approximately 83% seen once. Time point described: after dendritic cell vaccination, including at tumor progression/relapse. The sample here was blood, taken after dendritic cell vaccination. Source of these receptors: a human donor with glioblastoma.

The gene calls are TRBV29-1 and TRBJ2-1, with 8 bases aligning to TRBD1. Looked up from germline, CDR1 is SQVTM and CDR2 is ANQGSEA. The CDR3 sequence is 14 residues long. The V gene end was trimmed by 5 bases and the J gene end by 7 bases; junction bases not matched to a gene: 10. The CDR3 DNA reads as TGCAGCGTTTGTGACAGGGGCGGTTTGAATGAGCAGTTCTTC. This translates into CSVCDRGGLNEQFF.

Here the CDR3 DNA reads TGTGCCACCAAAGGGACAGTCTATAATTCACCCCTCCACTTT. Protein: CATKGTVYNSPLHF. The chain recombines TRBV6-1 with TRBJ1-6, with 7 nucleotides matching TRBD1. The CDR3 has 14 amino acids. CDR1 is MNHNS, CDR2 SASEGT, per germline. The trim removed 10 bases at V and 3 bases at J, leaving 6 bases unmatched.

This rearrangement joins TRBV5-1 to TRBJ1-2, with D maybe TRBD1 (5 bases). The CDR3 totals 14 residues. The germline V and J ends were trimmed by 4 bases and 7 bases, with 17 bases remaining between them. Germline CDR1 SGHRS, CDR2 YFSETQ. Written as DNA, the CDR3 is TGCGCCAGCAGCCGGGGCGGGGGGTCTCCTGGCTACACCTTC. Protein: CASSRGGGSPGYTF.

The genes are TRBV5-4 and TRBJ2-1; TRBD2 agrees at 10 bases. CDR1 is SGHNT and CDR2 is YYREEE in the germline V gene (reference sequence). There are 17 residues in the CDR3. V was pared by 3 bases and J by 9 bases, with 15 bases of the junction left unmatched. In DNA, the CDR3 is TGTGCCAGCAGCTCATTCAGGACTAGCGGCGGGGAGGGTGAGCAGTTCTTC. This gives the protein CASSSFRTSGGEGEQFF.